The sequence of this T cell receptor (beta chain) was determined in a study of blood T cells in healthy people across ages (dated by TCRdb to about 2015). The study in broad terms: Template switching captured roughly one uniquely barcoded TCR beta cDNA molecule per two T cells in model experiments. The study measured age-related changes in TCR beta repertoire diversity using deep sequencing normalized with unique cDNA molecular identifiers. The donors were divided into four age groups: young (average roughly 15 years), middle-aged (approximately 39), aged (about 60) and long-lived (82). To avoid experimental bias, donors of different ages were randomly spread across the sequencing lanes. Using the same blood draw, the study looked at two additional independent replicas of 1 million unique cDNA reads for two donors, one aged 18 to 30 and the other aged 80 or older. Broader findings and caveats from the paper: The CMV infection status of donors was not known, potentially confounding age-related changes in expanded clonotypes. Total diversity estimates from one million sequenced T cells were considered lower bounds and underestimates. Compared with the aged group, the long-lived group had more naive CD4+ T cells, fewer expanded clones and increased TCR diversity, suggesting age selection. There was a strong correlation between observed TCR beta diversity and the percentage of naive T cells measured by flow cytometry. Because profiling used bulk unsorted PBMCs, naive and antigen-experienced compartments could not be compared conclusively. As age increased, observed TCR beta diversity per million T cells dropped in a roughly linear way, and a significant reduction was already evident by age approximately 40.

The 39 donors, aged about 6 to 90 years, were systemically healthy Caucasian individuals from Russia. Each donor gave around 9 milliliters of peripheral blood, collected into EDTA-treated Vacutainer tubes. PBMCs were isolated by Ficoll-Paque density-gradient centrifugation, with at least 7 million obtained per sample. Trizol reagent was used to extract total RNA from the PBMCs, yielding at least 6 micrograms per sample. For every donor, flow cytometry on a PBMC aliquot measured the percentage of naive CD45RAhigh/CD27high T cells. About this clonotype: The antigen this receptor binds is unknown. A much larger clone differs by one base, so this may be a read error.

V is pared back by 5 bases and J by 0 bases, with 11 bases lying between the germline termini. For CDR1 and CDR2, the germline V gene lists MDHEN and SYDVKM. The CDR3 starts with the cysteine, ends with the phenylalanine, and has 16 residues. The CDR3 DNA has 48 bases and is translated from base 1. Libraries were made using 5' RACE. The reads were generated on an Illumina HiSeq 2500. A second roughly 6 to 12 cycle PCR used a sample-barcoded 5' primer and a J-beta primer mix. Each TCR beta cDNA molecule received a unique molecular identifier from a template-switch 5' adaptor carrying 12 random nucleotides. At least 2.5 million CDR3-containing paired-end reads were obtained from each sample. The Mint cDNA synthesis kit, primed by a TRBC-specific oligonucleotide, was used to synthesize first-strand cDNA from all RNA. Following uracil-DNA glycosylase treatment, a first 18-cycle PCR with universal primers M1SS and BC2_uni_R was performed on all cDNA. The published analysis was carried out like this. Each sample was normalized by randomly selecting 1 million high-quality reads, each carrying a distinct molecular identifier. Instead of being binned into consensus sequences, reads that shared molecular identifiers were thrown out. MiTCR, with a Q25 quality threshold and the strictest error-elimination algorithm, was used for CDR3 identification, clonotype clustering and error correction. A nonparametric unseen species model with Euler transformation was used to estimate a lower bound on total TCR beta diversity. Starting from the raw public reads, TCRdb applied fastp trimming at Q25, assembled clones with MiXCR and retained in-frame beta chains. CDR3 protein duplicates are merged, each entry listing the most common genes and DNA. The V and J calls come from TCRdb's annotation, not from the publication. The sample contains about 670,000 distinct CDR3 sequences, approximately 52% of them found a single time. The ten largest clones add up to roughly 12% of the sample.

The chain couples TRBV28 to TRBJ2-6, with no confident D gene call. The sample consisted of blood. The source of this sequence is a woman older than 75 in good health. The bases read TGTGCCAGCAGTCCGCCCCGGTGCTCTGGGGCCAACGTCCTGACTTTC. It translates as CASSPPRCSGANVLTF. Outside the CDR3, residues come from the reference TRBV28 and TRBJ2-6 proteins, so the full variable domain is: DVKVTQSSRYLVKRTGEKVFLECVQDMDHENMFWYRQDPGLGLRLIYFSYDVKMKEKGDIPEGYSVSREKKERFSLILESASTNQTSMYLCASSPPRCSGANVLTFGAGSRLTVL.